This T cell receptor (beta chain) originates from a study of CD8 T cells in ankylosing spondylitis. Study-wide results and caveats: Seven to nine highly homologous variants formed a TCR beta motif that appeared characteristic of ankylosing spondylitis blood. Disease-linked clones, CD8+, were relatively rare in peripheral blood. From matched ankylosing spondylitis synovial fluid, disease-linked clones were reportedly recovered at significantly enriched levels. Earlier authors reported some of these motif variants in reactive arthritis synovial fluid and blood.

By quantitative 5'-RACE with molecular barcodes, the TCR beta libraries were made. TCRdb fed the 5' RACE reads into MiXCR, producing one record per CDR3 protein. The data hold 220,000 or so distinct CDR3 sequences, with 15% to 20% observed a single time. To note about this clonotype: Its antigen is as yet unknown.

This CDR3 is built from 14 residues. In germline, CDR1 is DFQATT, CDR2 SNEGSKA (reference sequence). V was pared by 1 base and J by 0 bases, with 2 bases of the junction left unmatched. This clonotype was sampled from a male donor with ankylosing spondylitis. This sequence joins TRBV20-1 and TRBJ2-7, with 8 bases fitting TRBD2. Sequenced: blood, either unsorted or a sorted T cell fraction (not recorded which). This CDR3 is CSARVLAGSYEQYF. The CDR3 region has the DNA TGCAGTGCTAGAGTCCTAGCGGGCTCCTACGAGCAGTACTTC.